Below, 10 T cell receptor beta chains from the same sample are listed, as sequenced in a study of T-cell reconstitution after alpha-beta-depleted transplantation in children. For TCRbeta, the library was prepared with unique molecular identifiers. Each CDR3 protein is one row after TCRdb ran MiXCR on the PCR reads. The sample carries around 9,000 distinct CDR3 sequences, approximately 16% recorded once. The sample consisted of PBMCs, mostly from graft donor cells, taken 60 days after TCRalphabeta/CD19-depleted stem cell transplant. Every receptor here comes from a girl under two years old who had a stem cell transplant for combined immunodeficiency, so the T cells may come from the graft donor.

This clonotype was recorded a few times. The chain recombines TRBV29-1 with TRBJ2-5, with D maybe TRBD2 (6 bases). The CDR3 runs 14 residues. Deletions cut 6 bases from V and 4 bases from J, with 18 bases between. Germline V gene data show CDR1 as SQVTM and CDR2 as ANQGSEA. The CDR3 loop reads CSVIRDSSPETQYF. The CDR3 DNA reads as TGCAGCGTCATCCGGGACTCCAGTCCAGAGACCCAGTACTTC.

V is TRBV6-1 and J is TRBJ1-5; D is unclear. The CDR3 spans 11 residues. CDR1 MNHNS and CDR2 SASEGT come from the germline V gene. V gave up 4 bases and J gave up 7 bases, with 5 bases separating them. CDR3 in DNA: TGTGCCAGCAGTGGGCGACAGCCCCAGCATTTT. This translates into CASSGRQPQHF.

The chain combines TRBV7-3 with TRBJ2-3; D not resolved. CDR1 and CDR2 (germline): SGHTA, FQGTGA. The CDR3 is 14 amino acids. V was shortened by 1 base and J by 2 bases, with 7 bases between the two germline ends. This CDR3 is CASSLMASTDTQYF. The CDR3 region has the DNA TGTGCCAGCAGCTTAATGGCATCCACAGATACGCAGTATTTT.

CDR3 protein: CASSLQGTYGYTF. The CDR3 coding sequence is TGTGCCAGCAGCCTACAGGGAACCTATGGCTACACCTTC. This rearrangement joins TRBV12-3 or TRBV12-4 to TRBJ1-2, with a possible D match to TRBD1 (6 bases). V was pared by 6 bases and J by 4 bases, with 12 bases between. This CDR3 is built from 13 residues.

Ten or more counts support this clonotype. This chain connects TRBV6-5 to TRBJ2-2; D remains unclear. CDR3 length: 14 residues. Trimming took off 5 bases at V and 9 bases at J, with 16 bases between the two ends. From germline, CDR1 is MNHEY and CDR2 SVGAGI. CDR3 sequence reads: CASSDRIPNRELFF. DNA of the CDR3: TGTGCCAGCAGTGACCGGATCCCCAATAGGGAGCTGTTTTTT.

There are many counts of this clonotype. J is TRBJ1-5 and V is TRBV10-3; D might be TRBD1 (5 bases). CDR1 ENHRY and CDR2 SYGVKD come from the germline V gene. V dropped 8 bases and J dropped 1 base, with 12 bases sitting between them. This CDR3 has 14 residues. CDR3 coding DNA: TGTGCCATCGGGGACTTAGGGAGCAATCAGCCCCAGCATTTT. Translating gives CAIGDLGSNQPQHF.

CDR3 amino acids: CASSRGRGRLTYNEQFF. The CDR3 DNA reads as TGCGCCAGCAGCCGGGGGAGGGGTCGACTTACTTACAATGAGCAGTTCTTC. The chain joins TRBV4-3 to TRBJ2-1, with 7 bases lining up with TRBD2. Trimming removed 4 bases from V and 4 bases from J; junction bases left unmatched: 13. The CDR3 has 17 residues. Germline CDR1 LGHNA, CDR2 YSLEER.

This chain connects TRBV7-9 to TRBJ1-1, with 12 bases fitting TRBD1. V dropped 7 bases and J dropped 1; count of bases not matched to a gene: 10. Germline V gene lookup returns CDR1 SEHNR and CDR2 FQNEAQ (reference sequence). The CDR3 is 17 amino acids. This CDR3 reads CASTAYSGQGANTEAFF. The CDR3 DNA reads TGTGCCAGCACCGCTTACTCGGGACAGGGGGCGAACACTGAAGCTTTCTTT.

This rearrangement joins TRBV2 to TRBJ2-3, with 12 bases fitting TRBD2. The CDR3 has 14 residues. The germline CDR1 and CDR2 sequences are SNHLY and FYNNEI. The trim removed 5 bases at V and 5 bases at J, leaving 2 bases unmatched. DNA for the CDR3: TGTGCCAGCAGTATACTAGCGGGGGGAGATACGCAGTATTTT. It specifies CASSILAGGDTQYF.

This clonotype was counted ten times or more. The V gene is TRBV20-1, the J gene TRBJ2-4; D remains ambiguous. V lost 0 bases to trimming and J lost 5 bases, with 8 bases between them. The CDR3 totals 13 residues. Germline loops: CDR1 DFQATT, CDR2 SNEGSKA (reference sequence). The CDR3 coding sequence is TGCAGTGCTAGAGACGGGTGGGAAAACATTCAGTACTTC. This codes for CSARDGWENIQYF.